This paragraph reports one T cell receptor (beta chain). Original data processing: Cell counts per sample came from amplifying reference gene primers. The data were produced by immunoSEQ multiplex PCR, yet TCRdb's version contains in-frame clones alone and is incomplete. V and J calls plus clone size are reproduced from that table; the DNA served to infer D and trimming. In the table there are just over 80,000 clones, about four fifths of which are singletons. The CDR3 spans 15 residues. V was clipped by 5 bases and J by 3 bases, with 16 bases between them. Per germline, CDR1 LNHDA and CDR2 SQIVND (reference sequence). The sample comes from a study of blood T cell repertoires in COVID-19. Study context: Samples came from the United States, Italy and Spain, spanning acute and convalescent COVID-19. PBMCs, B-cell-depleted T cells, or T cells were the source of the cDNA or gDNA that made up the material.

This receptor was obtained from a man older than 75 with acute or convalescent COVID-19. The rearrangement joins TRBV19 to TRBJ1-1; tentative D call: TRBD1 (5 bases). The specimen was peripheral blood. This CDR3 reads CASSSPRGKDTEAFF. The CDR3 nucleotides are TGTGCCAGTAGTTCGCCCCGGGGGAAGGACACTGAAGCTTTCTTT.